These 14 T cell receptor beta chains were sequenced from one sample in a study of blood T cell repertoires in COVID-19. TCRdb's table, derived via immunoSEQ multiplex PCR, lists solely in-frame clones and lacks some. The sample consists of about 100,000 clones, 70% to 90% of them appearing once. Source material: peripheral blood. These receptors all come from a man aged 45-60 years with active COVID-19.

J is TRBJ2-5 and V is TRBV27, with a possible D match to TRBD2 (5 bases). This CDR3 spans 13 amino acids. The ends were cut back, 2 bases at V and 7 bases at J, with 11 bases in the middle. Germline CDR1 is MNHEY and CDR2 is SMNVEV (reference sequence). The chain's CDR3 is CASSLGLQATQYF. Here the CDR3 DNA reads TGTGCCAGCAGTTTAGGACTCCAGGCGACCCAGTACTTC.

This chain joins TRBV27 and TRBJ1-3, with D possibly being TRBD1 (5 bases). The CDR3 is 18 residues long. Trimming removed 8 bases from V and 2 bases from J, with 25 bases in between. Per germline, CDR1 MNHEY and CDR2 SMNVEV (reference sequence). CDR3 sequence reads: CASYTLSTALLAGNTIYF. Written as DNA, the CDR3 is TGTGCCAGCTACACCCTCTCGACAGCACTCTTGGCTGGAAACACCATATATTTT.

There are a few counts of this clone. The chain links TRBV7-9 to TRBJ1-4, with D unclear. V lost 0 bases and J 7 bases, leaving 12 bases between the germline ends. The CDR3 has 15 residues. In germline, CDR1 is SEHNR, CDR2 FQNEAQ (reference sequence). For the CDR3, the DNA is TGTGCCAGCAGCTTAGCTTTGGGAGAATCTGAAAAACTGTTTTTT. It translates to CASSLALGESEKLFF.

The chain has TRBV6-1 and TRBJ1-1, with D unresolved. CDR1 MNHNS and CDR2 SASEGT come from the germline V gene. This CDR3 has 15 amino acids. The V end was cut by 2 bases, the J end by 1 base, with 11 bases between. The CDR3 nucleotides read TGTGCCAGCAGTGAACCAGCGAGAAGGAACACTGAAGCTTTCTTT. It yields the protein CASSEPARRNTEAFF.

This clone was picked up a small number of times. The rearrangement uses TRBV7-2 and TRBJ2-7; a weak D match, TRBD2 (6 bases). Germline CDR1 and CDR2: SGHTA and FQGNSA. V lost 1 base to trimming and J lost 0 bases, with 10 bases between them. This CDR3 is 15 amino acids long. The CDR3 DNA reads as TGTGCCAGCAGCTTAGGGTCGACTAGCTCCTACGAGCAGTACTTC. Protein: CASSLGSTSSYEQYF.

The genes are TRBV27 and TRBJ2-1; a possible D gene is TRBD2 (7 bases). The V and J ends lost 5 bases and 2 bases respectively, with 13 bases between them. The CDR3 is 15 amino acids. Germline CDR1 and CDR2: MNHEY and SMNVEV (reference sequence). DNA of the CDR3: TGTGCCAGCAGTAAAGGGGGGGCCCCCTACAATGAGCAGTTCTTC. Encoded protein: CASSKGGAPYNEQFF.

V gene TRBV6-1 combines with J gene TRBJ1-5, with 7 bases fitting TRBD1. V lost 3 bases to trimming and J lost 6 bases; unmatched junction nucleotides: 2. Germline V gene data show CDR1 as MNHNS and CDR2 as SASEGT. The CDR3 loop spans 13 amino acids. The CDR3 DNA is TGTGCCAGCAGTGAGACAGGGTTTCAGCCCCAGCATTTT. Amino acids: CASSETGFQPQHF.

The CDR3 protein is CASSASGTSTTHTQYF. CDR3 DNA: TGTGCCAGCAGCGCGTCCGGGACTAGCACGACCCATACGCAGTATTTT. The rearrangement joins TRBV9 to TRBJ2-3; TRBD2 aligns across 9 bases. This CDR3 has 16 amino acids. Germline lookup yields CDR1 SGDLS and CDR2 YYNGEE. V trimming: 3 bases; J trimming: 7 bases; junction bases outside the gene matches: 12.

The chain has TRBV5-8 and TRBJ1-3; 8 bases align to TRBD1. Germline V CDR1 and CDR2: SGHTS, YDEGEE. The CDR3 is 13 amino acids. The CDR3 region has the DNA TGTGCGAAGCAGGGGGCTGATGGAAACACCATATATTTT. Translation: CAKQGADGNTIYF.

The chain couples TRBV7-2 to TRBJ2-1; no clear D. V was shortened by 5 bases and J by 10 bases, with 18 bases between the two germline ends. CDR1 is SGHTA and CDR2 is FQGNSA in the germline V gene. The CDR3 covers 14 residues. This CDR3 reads CASSLSWVRREQFF. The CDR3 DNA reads TGTGCCAGCAGCCTCTCGTGGGTCCGGCGGGAGCAGTTCTTC.

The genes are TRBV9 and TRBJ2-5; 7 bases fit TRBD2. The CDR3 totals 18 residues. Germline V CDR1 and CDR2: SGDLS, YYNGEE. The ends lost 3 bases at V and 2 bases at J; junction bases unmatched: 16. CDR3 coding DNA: TGTGCCAGCAGCGGGGGAGGGCAGGGAGGAAGAGGGCAAGAGACCCAGTACTTC. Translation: CASSGGGQGGRGQETQYF.

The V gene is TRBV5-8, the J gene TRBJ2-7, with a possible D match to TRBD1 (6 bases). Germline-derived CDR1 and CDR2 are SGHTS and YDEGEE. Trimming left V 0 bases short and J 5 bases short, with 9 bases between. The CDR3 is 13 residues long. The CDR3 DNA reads TGTGCCAGCAGCTTGGTCAGGGGCCACGAGCAGTACTTC. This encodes CASSLVRGHEQYF.

CDR3 coding DNA: TGCGCCAGCAGCCAAGATTGTGATTTGTCCCGACTAGCGGGGGGGCCCGACTACGAGCAGTACTTC. Its translation is CASSQDCDLSRLAGGPDYEQYF. This chain joins TRBV4-1 and TRBJ2-7; TRBD2 agrees at 14 bases. The CDR3 runs to 22 residues. Germline lookup yields CDR1 MGHRA and CDR2 YSYEKL. V dropped 0 bases and J dropped 3; count of bases not matched to a gene: 19.

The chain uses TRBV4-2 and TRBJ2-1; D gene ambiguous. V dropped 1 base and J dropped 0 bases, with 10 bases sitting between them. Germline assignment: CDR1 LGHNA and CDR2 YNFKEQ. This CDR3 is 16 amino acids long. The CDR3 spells CASSQVSAASYNEQFF. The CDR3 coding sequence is TGTGCCAGCAGCCAAGTAAGTGCGGCCTCCTACAATGAGCAGTTCTTC.